This TCR beta chain was observed in a study of regulatory T cells in long-lasting Graves disease. Arm-PCR of CDR3 regions and iRepertoire HTBI primers were used to build TCR beta libraries. MiXCR was run by TCRdb on the multiplex PCR reads, yielding one entry per CDR3 protein. The sample has around 510,000 distinct CDR3 sequences; 20% are singletons. Time point: persistent/refractory GD, antithyroid drugs over 5 years with positive TRAb. Extracted PBMC RNA gave rise to the TCR library. The V and J ends lost 8 bases and 5 bases respectively, with 9 bases between them. This CDR3 comprises 12 residues. CDR1 LNHNV and CDR2 YYDKDF come from the germline V gene (reference sequence). This clonotype came up many times.

The material sequenced was peripheral blood mononuclear cells (PBMCs), taken when the disease was refractory, from a patient treated with antithyroid drugs. The chain links TRBV15 to TRBJ1-4; D gene uncertain. The sequence derives from a female donor with Graves disease. CDR3 loop: CATRLGNEKLFF. The CDR3 nucleotides are TGTGCCACCCGACTGGGGAATGAAAAACTGTTTTTT.